These 6 T cell receptor beta chains were all obtained from the same sample, sequenced in a study of T cells in localized non-small cell lung cancer. Produced via immunoSEQ multiplex PCR; TCRdb's table is partial and in-frame only. Found here are about 46,000 clones, 81% of them singletons; the top ten hold roughly a sixth. Material: peripheral blood mononuclear cells, obtained before any cancer treatment. The receptors stem from a man aged 40 to 70 with stage III lung adenocarcinoma.

This chain uses TRBV7-9 with TRBJ2-3, with D uncertain. V was clipped by 3 bases and J by 5 bases, with 9 bases between them. This CDR3 has 13 amino acids. In germline, CDR1 is SEHNR, CDR2 FQNEAQ (reference sequence). The CDR3 sequence: CASSFGQQDTQYF. CDR3 DNA sequence: TGTGCCAGCAGCTTCGGGCAACAAGATACGCAGTATTTT.

This clone has more than one count but fewer than ten. The J gene is TRBJ2-1, the V gene TRBV27; 10 bases line up with TRBD2. Per germline, CDR1 MNHEY and CDR2 SMNVEV (reference sequence). The CDR3 is made up of 14 amino acids. The V segment lost 5 bases and the J segment 3 bases; nucleotides outside the gene matches: 1. The CDR3 sequence is CASSIAGGYNEQFF. The CDR3 coding sequence is TGTGCCAGCAGTATAGCGGGGGGCTACAATGAGCAGTTCTTC.

CDR3 residues: CASSWGDRGIGGYTF. In DNA form, the CDR3 reads TGTGCCAGCAGTTGGGGGGACAGGGGAATCGGCGGCTACACCTTC. V and J are TRBV27 and TRBJ1-2, with 10 bases lining up with TRBD1. CDR3 length: 15 amino acids. Germline CDR1 MNHEY, CDR2 SMNVEV (reference sequence). Losses at the gene ends were 4 bases for V and 8 bases for J; bases not matched to a gene: 10.

The rearrangement uses TRBV7-2 and TRBJ2-3, with D unresolved. Germline CDR1 and CDR2: SGHTA and FQGNSA. The germline V and J ends were trimmed by 0 bases and 1 base, with 11 bases remaining between them. The CDR3 is 16 residues long. CDR3 protein: CASSLASSVRTDTQYF. The CDR3 DNA follows: TGTGCCAGCAGCTTAGCGTCGAGCGTACGCACAGATACGCAGTATTTT.

The chain recombines TRBV11-2 with TRBJ2-2, with D uncertain. CDR3 length: 13 residues. The germline gives CDR1 SGHAT, CDR2 FQNNGV. Trimming left V 5 bases short and J 1 base short, with 5 bases between. CDR3 in DNA: TGTGCCAGCAGCGGTGAGAACACCGGGGAGCTGTTTTTT. Encoded protein: CASSGENTGELFF.

This chain connects TRBV27 to TRBJ1-2, with D unresolved. This CDR3 region has 12 residues. Deletions cut 9 bases from V and 0 bases from J, with 8 bases between. Germline CDR1 reads MNHEY; CDR2 reads SMNVEV (reference sequence). In DNA form, the CDR3 reads TGTGCCAGTATGGGCTCTAACTATGGCTACACCTTC. Protein: CASMGSNYGYTF.